This TCR beta chain was captured by sequencing in a study of blood T cell repertoires in COVID-19. Looking at the study overall: Both acute and convalescent COVID-19 samples were obtained from the United States, Italy and Spain.

Germline V lookup: CDR1 LGHNA, CDR2 YNFKEQ. The V and J ends lost 2 bases and 11 bases, in that order; junction bases with no gene match: 27. This CDR3 is 20 amino acids long. Original processing notes: Amplification of reference gene primers was used by the study to estimate nucleated cell counts. The protocol was immunoSEQ multiplex PCR, while the TCRdb copy is restricted to in-frame clones and leaves out a portion. Clone size and the V and J calls come from that table; the DNA yielded D and trimming. There are 300,000 or so clones in the sample; about 86% occur only once, and roughly 4% lies in the top ten.

The chain joins TRBV4-2 to TRBJ1-1, with 9 bases identical to TRBD1. Sequencing was carried out using PBMCs or T cells enriched from blood (not recorded which). The clonotype originates from a woman aged 40 to 50 with acute COVID-19. This chain's CDR3 is CASSQIAGTGSSIYHTGAFF. The CDR3 region has the DNA TGTGCCAGCAGCCAAATAGCCGGGACAGGGTCTTCTATCTACCATACCGGGGCTTTCTTT.